The clone carrying this TCR beta chain appeared a few times. Its antigen is unidentified. The data belong to a study of T cells after yellow fever vaccination. At the level of the study: In the case of low-cell-number fractions, SMART-Seq v4 Ultra Low Input was used for preparation.

Per germline, CDR1 MDHEN and CDR2 SYDVKM. V lost 5 bases to trimming and J lost 5 bases; unmatched junction nucleotides: 5. The CDR3 is 14 amino acids. Making TCR cDNA involved 5'RACE template switching, which added UMIs and a universal primer site. MiXCR, run by TCRdb on the 5' RACE reads, gives a single entry per CDR3 protein. The sample shows around 340,000 distinct CDR3 sequences, approximately 12% of them seen only once. Whole-study findings and limits: Bulk-population clonotypes that are abundant could appear as contaminants in FACS-sorted repertoires. Peaking on day 5 versus 15, the secondary response was faster but weaker.

The chain combines TRBV28 with TRBJ1-4, with 7 positions matching TRBD1. The source was CD4+ T cells sorted from PBMCs, collected 15 days after the yellow fever booster vaccination. The receptor's source is a man between 18 and 35 years old who received the YFV17D yellow fever vaccine. The CDR3 sequence: CASSQGQVNEKLFF. The DNA of the CDR3 is TGTGCCAGCAGTCAAGGACAGGTCAATGAAAAACTGTTTTTT.